The following is a T cell receptor beta chain sequence with its context. The method was immunoSEQ multiplex PCR; TCRdb's version includes in-frame clones alone and lacks a portion of them. The sample includes 950,000 to 1,300,000 clones, 60% to 80% of them seen just once. The CDR3 length is 14 residues. Trimming left V 8 bases short and J 6 bases short, with 19 bases between. Per the germline V gene, CDR1 is MNHEY and CDR2 is SMNVEV (reference sequence). The sample comes from a study of shared clonotypes between healthy human individuals. Sequencing used memory CD4+ T cells sorted from blood. Indicated subset: CD45RA-negative fraction. The receptor's source is a man younger than 35 in good health. The chain joins TRBV27 to TRBJ1-1; the D gene is possibly TRBD1 (6 bases). CDR3 amino acids: CASSLGSGTSEAFF. The CDR3 coding sequence is TGTGCCAGCTCTCTCGGCTCCGGGACATCTGAAGCTTTCTTT.